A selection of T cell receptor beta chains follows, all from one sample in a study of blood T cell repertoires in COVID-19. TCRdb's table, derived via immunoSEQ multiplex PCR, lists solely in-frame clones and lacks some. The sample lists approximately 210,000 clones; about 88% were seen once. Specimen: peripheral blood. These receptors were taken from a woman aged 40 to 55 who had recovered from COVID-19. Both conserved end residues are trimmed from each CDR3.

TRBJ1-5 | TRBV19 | ASDNREGSNQPQH
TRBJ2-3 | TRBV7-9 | ASSLTGAGAWDTQY
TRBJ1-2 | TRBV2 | ASSVAGRYGYT
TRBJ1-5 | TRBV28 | ASMGAAGNQPQH
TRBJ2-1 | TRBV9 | ASSVPTGPGEQF
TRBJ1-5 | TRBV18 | ASSPPNQGGHQPQH
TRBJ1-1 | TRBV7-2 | ASSLDPGMNTEAF
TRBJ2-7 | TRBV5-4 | ASSLNPSGGYEQY
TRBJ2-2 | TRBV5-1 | ASSPSGTGELF
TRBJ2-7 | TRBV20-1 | SASMLARSYEQY
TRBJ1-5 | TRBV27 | ASSFQGGSNQPQH
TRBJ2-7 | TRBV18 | ASSPPSRQGSYEQY
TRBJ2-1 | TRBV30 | ACKPDRFEYNEQF
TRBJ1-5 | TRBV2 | ASNDRDSNQPQH
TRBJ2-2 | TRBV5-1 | ASSLGRLDGELF
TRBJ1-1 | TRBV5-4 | ASSRQGQGDTEAF
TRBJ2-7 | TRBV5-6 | ASSLRAGGKISYEQY
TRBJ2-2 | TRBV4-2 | ASSQGLAGGSTGELF
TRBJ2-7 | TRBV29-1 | SVTQAGGEREQY
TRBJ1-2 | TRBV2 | ASSEIARTGGDGYT
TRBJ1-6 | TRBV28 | ASSSGGPSNSPLH
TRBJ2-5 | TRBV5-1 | ASTSLGTGRFQETQY
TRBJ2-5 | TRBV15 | ATSRGGLTQY
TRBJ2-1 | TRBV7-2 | ASSLSVGHRRNEQF
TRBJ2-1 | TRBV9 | ASSVEGQGYHEQF
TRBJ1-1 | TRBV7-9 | ASSLYGRGGDVEAF
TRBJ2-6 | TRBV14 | ASSHGPSGANVLT
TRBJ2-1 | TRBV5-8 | ASSWRGLAGGNEQF
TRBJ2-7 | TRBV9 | ASSVDPGEQY
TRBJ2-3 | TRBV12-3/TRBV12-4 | ASYSGSRVY
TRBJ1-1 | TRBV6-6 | ASSYPPAAAF
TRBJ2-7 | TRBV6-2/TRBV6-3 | ASSSQGRGTYEQY